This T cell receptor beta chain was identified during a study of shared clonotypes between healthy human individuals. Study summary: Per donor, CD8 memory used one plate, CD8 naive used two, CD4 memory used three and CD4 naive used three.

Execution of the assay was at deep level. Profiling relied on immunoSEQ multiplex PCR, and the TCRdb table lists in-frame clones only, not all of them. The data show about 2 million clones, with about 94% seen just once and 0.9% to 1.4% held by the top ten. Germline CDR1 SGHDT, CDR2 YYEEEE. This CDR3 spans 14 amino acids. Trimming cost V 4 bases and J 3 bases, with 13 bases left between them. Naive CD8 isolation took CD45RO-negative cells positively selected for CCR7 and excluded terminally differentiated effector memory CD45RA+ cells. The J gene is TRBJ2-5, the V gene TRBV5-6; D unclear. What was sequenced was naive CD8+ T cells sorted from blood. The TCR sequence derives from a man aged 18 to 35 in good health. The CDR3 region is CASSPKRPEETQYF. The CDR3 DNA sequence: TGTGCCAGCAGCCCCAAAAGACCGGAAGAGACCCAGTACTTC.